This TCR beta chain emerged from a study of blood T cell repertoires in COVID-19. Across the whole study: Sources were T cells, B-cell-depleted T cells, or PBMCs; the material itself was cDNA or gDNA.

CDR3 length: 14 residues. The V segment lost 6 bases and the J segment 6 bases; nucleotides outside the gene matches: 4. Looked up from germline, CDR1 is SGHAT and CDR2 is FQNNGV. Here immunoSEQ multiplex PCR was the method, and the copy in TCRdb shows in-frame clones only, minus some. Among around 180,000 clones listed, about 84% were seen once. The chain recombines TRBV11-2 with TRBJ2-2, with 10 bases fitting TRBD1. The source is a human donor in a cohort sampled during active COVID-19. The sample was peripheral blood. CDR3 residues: CASSRQGAAGELFF. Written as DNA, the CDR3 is TGTGCCAGCAGTCGACAGGGGGCTGCCGGGGAGCTGTTTTTT.